This T cell receptor beta chain was retrieved from a study of cytomegalovirus exposure and HLA in healthy donors (dated by TCRdb to about 2017). Turning to the overall study: In an earlier analysis of 587 of the donors, 250 to 300 Gb of sequence data and some 120 million unique TCR beta sequences from some 170 million T cells were reported. Roughly 300 gigabases of sequencing data and about 92 million unique TCR sequences made up an early release that covered nearly 650 HLA-typed donors. Of the roughly 390 genotyped donors, roughly 76% were placed in the genetic ancestry cluster associated with self-reported Caucasian donors. The study aimed to test whether signatures of past pathogen exposure could be identified by cataloging public T cell receptors. The study profiled the T cell repertoires of 500 to 800 subjects by immunosequencing and related them to cytomegalovirus serostatus. Along with the roughly 710-subject first cohort, a separate validation cohort of over a hundred different subjects was used. The study combined high-throughput TCR immunosequencing, statistical association of individual TCRs with disease status, and machine learning to predict cytomegalovirus infection status. In a later analysis, previously published TCR beta repertoires from several hundred donors were re-analyzed and high-resolution HLA genotyping was added so that TCR occurrence patterns could be studied. The later analysis used no new phenotypic data to find candidate immune exposures, relying instead on TCR beta sequences and their occurrence across donors. An earlier analysis of fewer than 700 of the donors applied high-throughput TCR beta sequencing to assess whether each TCR beta V gene segment acted as functional or pseudogenic. Donor age, sex, ethnicity and CMV serostatus were compiled alongside the repertoire data. In a later genetic analysis, genome-wide SNP genotypes for about 55% of the roughly 670 donors were used, and that subset was treated as a discovery cohort. Every discovery cohort repertoire had been produced on one sequencing platform. HLA typing included class I and class II loci at four-digit resolution. Typing coverage varied by locus: roughly 629-640 donors for A, B, C, DRB1 and DQB1; under 550 for DQA1; 606 for DPA1; about 450 for DPB1. Because of strong linkage in the cohort, roughly five DR-DQ haplotypes were treated as single units for association and clustering. Across under 500 genotyped donors of the cohort, an average of approximately 200,000 unique TCR beta nucleotide sequences per donor were sequenced, and roughly a sixth of those sequences were non-productive.

In total, fewer than 750 healthy bone marrow donors made up the cohort. Cohort members were all nominally healthy when sampled, although unrecorded immune exposures were likely present. The donor tested CMV seropositive and was one of the 289 seropositive cohort members. A peripheral blood sample was collected from each donor, and TCR beta sequencing was performed on peripheral blood mononuclear cells. Genomic DNA was extracted from the blood cell samples with the Qiagen DNeasy Blood Extraction Kit. Inclusive of the bounding cysteine and phenylalanine, the CDR3 is 14 residues long. Just CDR3 DNA is preserved here, 42 bases in frame from base 1. Trimming costs V 0 bases and J 6 bases, and their ends lie 11 bases apart. The CDR1 and CDR2 encoded by the germline V gene (reference sequence) are SEHNR and FQNEAQ. Receptors were amplified or captured by the immunoSEQ multiplex PCR assay. For the multiplex PCR, a mixture combining 60 forward primers for TCR Vbeta segments and 13 reverse primers for TCR Jbeta segments was used. A multiplex PCR assay on genomic DNA amplified the CDR3 region of rearranged TCR beta genes. The amplified TCR beta libraries were sequenced on the Illumina HiSeq System as 87-base-pair reads. Turning to the authors' computational methods: In a later analysis, tens of millions of unique TCR beta chains were counted across the 690 or so repertoires, and roughly 9.9 million of these chains were shared by at least two donors. Raw reads were error-corrected and collapsed into unique sequences with a nearest-neighbor algorithm that merged closely related sequences to remove PCR and sequencing errors. To assign V, D and J gene segments, CDR3 sequences were aligned to IMGT reference sequences. Each retained sequence needed at least a six-nucleotide match to both a V gene segment and a J gene segment. Rearrangements were classified as productive when the CDR3 lacked stop codons and remained in frame with V and J, and all other rearrangements were classified as non-productive. Following IMGT convention, CDR3 was defined as the stretch from the second conserved V-encoded cysteine to the conserved J-encoded phenylalanine. Sequences without an unambiguous match to a single V gene segment were excluded from the earlier analysis of approximately 560 of the donors. An earlier analysis of several hundred of the donors called V segments functional above 56.7% productive rearrangements and segregating when the between-donor standard deviation exceeded 5%. A statistical classification framework was built to diagnose cytomegalovirus status from the catalog of TCR beta chain sequences. A later analysis assigned V and J genes by comparing TCR nucleotide sequences with IMGT/GENE-DB human TR gene sequences. Using the TCRdist pipeline, a later analysis assigned CDR3 sequences along with most-parsimonious VDJ recombination scenarios. In a later analysis, each TCR beta chain was defined by its CDR3 amino acid sequence together with its V-gene family, and reads lacking a unique V-gene family were excluded. To address suspected cross-contamination and a sequencing artifact, a later analysis removed 592 highly shared, low-generation-probability nucleotide sequences. In a later analysis, a clonal expansion index for each public chain was calculated from normalized within-repertoire ranks of inferred template counts. A later analysis computed generation probabilities with a VDJ recombination model fitted to out-of-frame rearrangements, and checked the results against IGoR. In a later analysis, TCR-TCR, TCR-HLA and TCR-CMV co-occurrence was scored with hypergeometric tests, and a repertoire-size bias correction was applied to TCR pairs. False discovery rates were estimated in a later analysis by permuting HLA or CMV assignments 20 times. In a later analysis, co-occurring TCRs were grouped using DBSCAN, and TCRdist sequence similarity was added for clustering within HLA-allele-positive subsets. Repertoires with fewer than 30,000 or more than 120,000 public chains were left out of co-occurrence clustering, as were about five repertoires with anomalous nucleotide sharing. TCRdb limited this immuneACCESS table to in-frame rearrangements with V and J called. A share of clones is missing; checked studies link under half to unresolved V genes, and the rest is unexplained. The DNA was the basis for D and trimming; V, J and clone size are from that table. The sample contains approximately 120,000 clones, more than 65% of them found a single time. Around 13% of the sample is in the top ten clones.

Comments on this clone: The clone's antigen remains unknown. No per-base quality is available; no much larger clone lies one base away.

General findings and caveats noted by the study authors: Correlated functional status among segregating V segments might reflect linkage disequilibrium, but an unknown experimental factor could not be ruled out. According to the authors, the approach could potentially be generalized to other disease states and immunological phenotypes. The classifier was reported to diagnose cytomegalovirus status with high specificity and sensitivity in both the original and validation cohorts. According to a later genetic analysis, donors in an Asian-associated ancestry cluster had fewer N-insertions in productive TCRs than the approximately 650-donor mean. The cohort was sequenced for TCR beta chains only, and without alpha or paired-chain data the features that could be detected were limited. In a later genetic analysis, a missense DCLRE1C variant was associated with V-gene and J-gene trimming of TCR beta chains, and the association was replicated in an independent cohort. In a later analysis, several top co-occurrence clusters were reported to appear linked to parvovirus B19, influenza, CMV and Epstein-Barr virus. In the study, some 160 TCR beta chains were listed as associated with cytomegalovirus. When HLA alleles, especially DR and DQ, strongly co-occurred, attributing TCR associations to individual alleles was difficult. An earlier analysis of approximately 570 of the donors showed that most TCR beta V segments appeared in productive rearrangements either about 87% or about 30% of the time, which broadly matched IMGT annotations. A later analysis found that TCR association rates varied across HLA loci, with DRB1 alleles showing the most associated TCRs and HLA-C alleles the fewest. While some public TCRs were present in many individuals, most TCR sequences turned up only very rarely across donors. In vitro tests confirmed that a few of the cytomegalovirus-associated TCR beta chains recognize cytomegalovirus antigens. In a later analysis, HLA-associated TCR beta chains showed more clonal expansion and lower generation probabilities than non-associated chains that were equally common. CMV serostatus was the only immune exposure information available for the cohort. Seventeen rarely observed V segments, including chromosome 9 orphons, were excluded from the earlier analysis of approximately 600 of the donors because counts were too low. A further reported finding was that TCR beta sequences accurately predicted the HLA-A and HLA-B alleles for most subjects in the first cohort. HLA typing was unavailable for some donors at each locus, so association tests used only the typed subset. A cluster of highly shared sequence variants was judged likely to represent a technical artifact of the sequencing pipeline. A later analysis associated about 17,000 TCR beta sequences with specific HLA alleles at a false discovery rate of 0.05. The 87-base-pair reads could not distinguish some IMGT-functional V segments, including TRBV6-2 and TRBV6-3, so those segments were excluded. According to a later analysis, most CMV-associated TCR beta chains appeared to be HLA-restricted, and the HLA associations seemed to be driven largely by CMV exposure. Sequencing depth was assumed to be roughly uniform across donors in the presence/absence analyses, though that assumption may not hold.

The sample comprised PBMCs. The chain was built from TRBV7-9 and TRBJ1-1; a weak D assignment points to TRBD1 (5 bases agree). The source is a woman aged 40 to 50 in good health and CMV-seropositive. The CDR3 loop reads CASSLASWGAEAFF. The bases read TGTGCCAGCAGCTTAGCGTCTTGGGGGGCTGAAGCTTTCTTT.